Listed below are T cell receptor beta chains from one sample, sequenced in a study of blood T cell repertoires in COVID-19. The repertoire was sequenced with immunoSEQ multiplex PCR; TCRdb's copy has only in-frame clones and lacks some. The sample holds around 250,000 clones, more than 70% seen once. The sequenced sample was peripheral blood. All receptors derive from a woman between 18 and 29 years old with acute or convalescent COVID-19. Both conserved end residues are part of each CDR3. The order of the fields is CDR3 protein, CDR3 DNA, D gene, J gene, clone size, V gene. The D gene is left open where the match is weak. Size is stated for part of the rows, as once, few or many counts, or as a class when the clone is expanded.

CARVIPTDTQYF TGTGCCCGGGTAATCCCTACAGATACGCAGTATTTT NA TRBJ2-3 NA TRBV2
CASSYEGAGNSPLHF TGTGCCAGCAGTTACGAGGGTGCGGGGAATTCACCCCTCCACTTT NA TRBJ1-6 NA TRBV6-5
CASSVGGGPSNEQFF TGTGCCAGCAGCGTAGGCGGGGGGCCCAGCAATGAGCAGTTCTTC TRBD2 TRBJ2-1 NA TRBV9
CASSPGQGDGNTIYF TGTGCCAGCTCCCCTGGACAGGGGGATGGAAACACCATATATTTT TRBD1 TRBJ1-3 NA TRBV2
CASSQQDYEQYF TGTGCCAGCAGCCAACAGGACTACGAGCAGTACTTC NA TRBJ2-7 NA TRBV13
CASSLEGLAHEQYF TGTGCCAGCAGCTTAGAGGGACTAGCCCACGAGCAGTACTTC TRBD2 TRBJ2-7 NA TRBV7-2
CASSLGTVEKLFF TGTGCCAGCAGCTTAGGGACAGTAGAAAAACTGTTTTTT NA TRBJ1-4 NA TRBV7-9
CASSQQQDSNQPQHF TGCGCCAGCAGCCAGCAACAGGATAGCAATCAGCCCCAGCATTTT NA TRBJ1-5 NA TRBV4-3
CAWSPLPYGYTF TGTGCCTGGAGTCCACTCCCCTATGGCTACACCTTC NA TRBJ1-2 once TRBV30
CASSYFPGQDGNQPQHF TGTGCCAGCAGTTATTTTCCGGGACAGGATGGCAATCAGCCCCAGCATTTT TRBD1 TRBJ1-5 NA TRBV6-2/TRBV6-3
CAWRMPGQLNQPQHF TGTGCCTGGAGAATGCCGGGACAGCTAAATCAGCCCCAGCATTTT TRBD1 TRBJ1-5 NA TRBV30
CASERAGGTDTQYF TGCGCCAGCGAGCGAGCGGGAGGGACAGATACGCAGTATTTT TRBD2 TRBJ2-3 NA TRBV10-2
CASNLGLAAGGTHNEQFF TGTGCCAGCAATCTGGGACTAGCGGCTGGGGGAACTCACAATGAGCAGTTCTTC TRBD2 TRBJ2-1 NA TRBV2
CASSEQGNYGYTF TGTGCCAGCAGCGAACAGGGAAACTATGGCTACACCTTC NA TRBJ1-2 NA TRBV7-3
CASETSSLAKTQYF TGTGCCAGCGAAACTAGCAGTCTAGCAAAGACCCAGTACTTC NA TRBJ2-5 NA TRBV28
CASSLLAGVGNEQFF TGTGCCAGCAGCCTACTAGCGGGAGTTGGCAATGAGCAGTTCTTC TRBD2 TRBJ2-1 NA TRBV11-2
CATGTGGSETQYF TGTGCCACCGGGACAGGGGGCTCGGAGACCCAGTACTTC TRBD1 TRBJ2-5 NA TRBV10-3
CASSYPTGGRQETQYF TGTGCCAGCAGTTACCCGACAGGGGGGAGGCAAGAGACCCAGTACTTC TRBD1 TRBJ2-5 NA TRBV6-6
CASSLDGGGRSYNSPLHF TGTGCCAGCAGCTTAGATGGTGGGGGGAGGTCCTATAATTCACCCCTCCACTTT NA TRBJ1-6 few TRBV11-2
CAISDQTVGYTF TGTGCCATCAGTGACCAAACGGTAGGCTACACCTTC NA TRBJ1-2 NA TRBV10-3
CASSEGLAYYNEQFF TGTGCCAGCAGTGAAGGACTAGCCTATTACAATGAGCAGTTCTTC TRBD2 TRBJ2-1 NA TRBV2
CATTSGIPGELFF TGTGCCACGACTAGCGGGATTCCCGGGGAGCTGTTTTTT TRBD2 TRBJ2-2 NA TRBV27
CASSLVVESPLHF TGTGCCAGCAGCTTAGTGGTGGAGTCACCCCTCCACTTT NA TRBJ1-6 few TRBV7-2
CATSRSGTPYEQYF TGTGCCACATCCAGAAGCGGGACTCCCTACGAGCAGTACTTC TRBD2 TRBJ2-7 NA TRBV6-6
CASSYSRQVNEAFF TGTGCCAGCAGTTACTCTCGACAGGTAAATGAAGCTTTCTTT NA TRBJ1-1 NA TRBV6-6
CASSYSYGTEAFF TGTGCCAGCAGTTACTCTTACGGGACTGAAGCTTTCTTT NA TRBJ1-1 few TRBV6-5
CASMDRSYGYTF TGTGCCAGTATGGACAGGAGCTATGGCTACACCTTC TRBD1 TRBJ1-2 NA TRBV19
CASTRDTGELFF TGTGCCAGTACTCGGGACACCGGGGAGCTGTTTTTT NA TRBJ2-2 NA TRBV19
CASSLYDSNYEQYF TGTGCCAGCAGCTTGTACGACTCCAACTACGAGCAGTACTTC NA TRBJ2-7 NA TRBV5-5
CASSLFSGNYNEQFF TGTGCCAGCAGCTTGTTTTCAGGGAATTACAATGAGCAGTTCTTC NA TRBJ2-1 NA TRBV5-8
CASSDRLAGNTDTQYF TGTGCCAGCAGCGACCGACTAGCGGGAAACACAGATACGCAGTATTTT TRBD2 TRBJ2-3 NA TRBV7-6
CASSTGGHSNQPQHF TGTGCCAGCAGTACAGGGGGCCATAGCAATCAGCCCCAGCATTTT TRBD1 TRBJ1-5 NA TRBV27
CASSLGGTSGSAWEQYF TGCGCCAGCAGCTTGGGGGGGACTAGCGGGAGTGCGTGGGAGCAGTACTTC TRBD2 TRBJ2-7 once TRBV5-1
CASSTNRPGFQETQYF TGTGCCAGCAGCACCAACCGACCGGGATTCCAAGAGACCCAGTACTTC NA TRBJ2-5 NA TRBV5-4
CASSQTSGSIYEQYF TGTGCCAGCAGTCAAACTAGCGGGAGTATTTACGAGCAGTACTTC TRBD2 TRBJ2-7 NA TRBV2
CASSFGGPNTGELFF TGTGCCAGCAGCTTCGGCGGGCCGAACACCGGGGAGCTGTTTTTT NA TRBJ2-2 NA TRBV7-9
CASSQARTNTGELFF TGTGCCAGCAGCCAAGCGCGGACGAACACCGGGGAGCTGTTTTTT NA TRBJ2-2 NA TRBV14
CASSGGLAGVGTQYF TGCGCCAGCAGCGGGGGACTAGCGGGAGTGGGTACGCAGTATTTT TRBD2 TRBJ2-3 NA TRBV5-1
CASGPGTGVDNEQFF TGTGCCAGCGGACCCGGGACAGGGGTGGACAATGAGCAGTTCTTC TRBD1 TRBJ2-1 NA TRBV6-5
CASSPGRAGVDNEQFF TGTGCCAGCTCACCAGGGAGAGCGGGAGTCGATAATGAGCAGTTCTTC TRBD2 TRBJ2-1 NA TRBV18
CASSATSGANIDTQYF TGCGCCAGCAGCGCCACTAGCGGGGCTAATATAGATACGCAGTATTTT TRBD2 TRBJ2-3 NA TRBV5-1
CASSGLAGGGDEQFF TGTGCCAGCAGCGGACTAGCGGGAGGAGGGGATGAGCAGTTCTTC TRBD2 TRBJ2-1 NA TRBV3-1/TRBV3-2
CASSLWGQGATNEKLFF TGTGCCAGCAGCTTATGGGGACAGGGTGCAACTAATGAAAAACTGTTTTTT TRBD1 TRBJ1-4 NA TRBV7-9
CASSHEPGQGGYNEQFF TGTGCCAGCAGCCACGAGCCGGGACAGGGGGGATACAATGAGCAGTTCTTC TRBD1 TRBJ2-1 NA TRBV14
CATSREDSPYSFF TGTGCCACCAGCCGGGAGGACAGCCCTTACTCTTTCTTT NA TRBJ1-1 NA TRBV15
CASSLGSSGRNEQFF TGTGCCAGCAGTTTAGGTTCTAGCGGGAGGAACGAGCAGTTCTTC TRBD2 TRBJ2-1 NA TRBV27
CASSLIGQGAYEQYF TGCGCCAGCAGCTTAATAGGACAGGGGGCCTACGAGCAGTACTTC TRBD1 TRBJ2-7 NA TRBV5-1